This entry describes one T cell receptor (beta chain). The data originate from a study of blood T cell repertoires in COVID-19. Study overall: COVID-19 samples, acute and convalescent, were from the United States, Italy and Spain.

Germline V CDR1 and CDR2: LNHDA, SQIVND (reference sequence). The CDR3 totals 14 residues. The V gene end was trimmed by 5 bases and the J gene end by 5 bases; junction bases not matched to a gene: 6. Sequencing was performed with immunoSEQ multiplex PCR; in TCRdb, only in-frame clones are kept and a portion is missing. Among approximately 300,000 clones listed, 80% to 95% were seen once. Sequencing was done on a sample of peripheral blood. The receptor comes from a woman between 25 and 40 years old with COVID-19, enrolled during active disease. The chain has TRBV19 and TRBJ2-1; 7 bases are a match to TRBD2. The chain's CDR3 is CASSRPGGDNEQFF. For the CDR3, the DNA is TGTGCCAGTAGTCGCCCTGGGGGGGACAATGAGCAGTTCTTC. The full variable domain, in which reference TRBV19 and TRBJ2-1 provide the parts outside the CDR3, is DGGITQSPKYLFRKEGQNVTLSCEQNLNHDAMYWYRQDPGQGLRLIYYSQIVNDFQKGDIAEGYSVSREKKESFPLTVTSAQKNPTAFYLCASSRPGGDNEQFFGPGTRLTVL.